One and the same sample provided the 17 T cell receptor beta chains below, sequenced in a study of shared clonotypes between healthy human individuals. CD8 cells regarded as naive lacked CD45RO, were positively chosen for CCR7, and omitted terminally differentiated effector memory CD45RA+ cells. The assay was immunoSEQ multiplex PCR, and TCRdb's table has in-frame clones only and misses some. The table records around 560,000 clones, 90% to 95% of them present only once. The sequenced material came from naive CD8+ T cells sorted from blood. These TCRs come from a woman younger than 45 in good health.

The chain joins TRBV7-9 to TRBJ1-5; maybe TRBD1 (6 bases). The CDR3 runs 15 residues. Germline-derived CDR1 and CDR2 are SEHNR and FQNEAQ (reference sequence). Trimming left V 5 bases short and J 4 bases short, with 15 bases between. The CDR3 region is CASSLTGASNQPQHF. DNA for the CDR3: TGTGCCAGCAGCCTGACAGGCGCTTCGAATCAGCCCCAGCATTTT.

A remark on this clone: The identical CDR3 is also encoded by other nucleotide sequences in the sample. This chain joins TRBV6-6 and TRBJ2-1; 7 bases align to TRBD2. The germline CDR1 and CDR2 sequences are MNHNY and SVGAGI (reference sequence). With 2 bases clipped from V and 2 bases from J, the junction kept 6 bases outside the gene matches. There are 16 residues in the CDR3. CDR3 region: CASSYGGEGTYNEQFF. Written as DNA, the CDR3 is TGTGCCAGCAGTTACGGGGGGGAGGGGACCTACAATGAGCAGTTCTTC.

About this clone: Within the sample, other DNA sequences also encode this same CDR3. The CDR3, as DNA: TGTGCCAGTAGTATAGGGGCTGCAACTAATGAAAAACTGTTTTTT. Its protein product is CASSIGAATNEKLFF. V and J are TRBV19 and TRBJ1-4; D is unclear. V was trimmed by 1 base and J by 0 bases, leaving 6 bases between them. Germline CDR1 reads LNHDA; CDR2 reads SQIVND (reference sequence). The CDR3 has 15 residues.

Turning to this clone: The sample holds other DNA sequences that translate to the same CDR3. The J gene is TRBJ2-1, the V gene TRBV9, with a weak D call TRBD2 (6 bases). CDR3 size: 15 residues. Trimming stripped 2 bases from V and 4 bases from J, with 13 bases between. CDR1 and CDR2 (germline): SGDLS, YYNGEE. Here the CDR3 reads CASSVGGTSYNEQFF. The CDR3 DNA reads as TGTGCCAGCAGCGTGGGCGGGACTTCATACAATGAGCAGTTCTTC.

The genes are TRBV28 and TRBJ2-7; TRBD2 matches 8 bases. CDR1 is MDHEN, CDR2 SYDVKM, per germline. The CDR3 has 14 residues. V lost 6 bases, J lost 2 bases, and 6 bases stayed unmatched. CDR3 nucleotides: TGTGCCAGCAGCAGCGGGAGTAATACCTACGAGCAGTACTTC. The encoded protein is CASSSGSNTYEQYF.

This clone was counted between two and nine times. The chain's CDR3 is CAWSAGHSNQPQHF. The DNA for the CDR3 is TGTGCCTGGAGTGCGGGGCATAGCAATCAGCCCCAGCATTTT. This chain links TRBV30 with TRBJ1-5, with D maybe TRBD1 (5 bases). The length of the CDR3 is 14 residues. Germline loops: CDR1 GTSNPN, CDR2 SVGIG (reference sequence). Trimming pared 1 base from V and 0 bases from J, leaving 7 bases between.

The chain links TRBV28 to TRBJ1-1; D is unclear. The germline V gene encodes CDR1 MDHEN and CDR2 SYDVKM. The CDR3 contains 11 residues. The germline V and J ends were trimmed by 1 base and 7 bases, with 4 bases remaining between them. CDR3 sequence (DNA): TGTGCCAGCAGTTTATACAGTGAAGCTTTCTTT. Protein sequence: CASSLYSEAFF.

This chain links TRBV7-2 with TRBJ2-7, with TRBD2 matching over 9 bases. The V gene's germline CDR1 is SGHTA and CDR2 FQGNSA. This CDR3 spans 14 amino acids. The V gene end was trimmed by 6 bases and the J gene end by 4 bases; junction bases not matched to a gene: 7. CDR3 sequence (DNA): TGTGCCAGCAGTGATTGGCGGGAGGGGTACGAGCAGTACTTC. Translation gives CASSDWREGYEQYF.

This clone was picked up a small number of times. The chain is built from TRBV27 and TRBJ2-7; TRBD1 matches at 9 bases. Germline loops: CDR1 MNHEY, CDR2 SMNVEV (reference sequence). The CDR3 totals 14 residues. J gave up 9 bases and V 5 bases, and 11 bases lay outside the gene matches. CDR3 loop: CASSPGQGGLGQYF. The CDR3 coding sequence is TGTGCCAGCAGTCCGGGACAGGGAGGTCTAGGGCAGTACTTC.

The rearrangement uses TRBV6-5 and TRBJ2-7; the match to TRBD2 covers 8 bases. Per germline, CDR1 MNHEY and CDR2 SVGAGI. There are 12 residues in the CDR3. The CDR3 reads CVSRGGSYEQYF. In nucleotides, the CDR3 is TGTGTCAGTCGGGGGGGATCCTACGAGCAGTACTTC.

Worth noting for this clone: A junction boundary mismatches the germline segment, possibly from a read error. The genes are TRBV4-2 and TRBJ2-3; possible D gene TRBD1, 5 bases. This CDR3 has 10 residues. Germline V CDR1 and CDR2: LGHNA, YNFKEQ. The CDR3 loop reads CASSPWKTAF. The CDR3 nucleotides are TGTGCCAGCAGTCCCTGGAAGACAGCGTTT.

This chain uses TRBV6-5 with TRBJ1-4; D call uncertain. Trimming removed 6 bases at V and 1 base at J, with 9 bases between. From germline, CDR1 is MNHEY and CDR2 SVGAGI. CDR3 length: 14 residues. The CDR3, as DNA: TGTGCCAGCAGCAGATCTGGAACTAATGAAAAACTGTTTTTT. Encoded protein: CASSRSGTNEKLFF.

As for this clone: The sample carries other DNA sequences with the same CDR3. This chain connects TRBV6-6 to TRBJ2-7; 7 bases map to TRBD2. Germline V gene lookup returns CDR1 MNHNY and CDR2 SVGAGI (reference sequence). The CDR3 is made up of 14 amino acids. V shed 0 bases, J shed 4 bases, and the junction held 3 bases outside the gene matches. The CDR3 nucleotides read TGTGCCAGCAGTTACTCGGGAGGGCCTTACGAGCAGTACTTC. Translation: CASSYSGGPYEQYF.

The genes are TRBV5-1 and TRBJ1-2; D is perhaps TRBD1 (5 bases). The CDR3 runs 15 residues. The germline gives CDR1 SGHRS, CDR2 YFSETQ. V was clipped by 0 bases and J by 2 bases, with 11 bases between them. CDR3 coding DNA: TGCGCCAGCAGCTTGGGTCAGGGCCTCAACTATGGCTACACCTTC. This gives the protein CASSLGQGLNYGYTF.

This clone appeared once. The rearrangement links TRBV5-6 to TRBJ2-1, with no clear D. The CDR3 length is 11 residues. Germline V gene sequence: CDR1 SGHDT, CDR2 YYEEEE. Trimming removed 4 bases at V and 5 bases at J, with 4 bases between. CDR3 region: CASSINNEQFF. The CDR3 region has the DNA TGTGCCAGCAGCATAAACAATGAGCAGTTCTTC.

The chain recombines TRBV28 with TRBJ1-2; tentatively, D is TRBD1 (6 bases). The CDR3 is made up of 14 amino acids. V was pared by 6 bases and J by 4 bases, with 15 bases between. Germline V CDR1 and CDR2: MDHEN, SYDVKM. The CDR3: CASSSGHGVYGYTF. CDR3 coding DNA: TGTGCCAGCAGCTCGGGACACGGGGTCTATGGCTACACCTTC.

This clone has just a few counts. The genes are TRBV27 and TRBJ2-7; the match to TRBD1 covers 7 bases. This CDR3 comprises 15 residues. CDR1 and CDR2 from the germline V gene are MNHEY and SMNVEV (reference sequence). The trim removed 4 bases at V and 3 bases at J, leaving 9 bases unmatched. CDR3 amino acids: CASSSPTRTGYEQYF. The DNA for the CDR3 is TGTGCCAGCAGTTCGCCTACAAGGACAGGCTACGAGCAGTACTTC.